These 17 T cell receptor beta chains were sequenced from one sample in a study of blood T cells in healthy people across ages. PCR was performed a second time for about 6 to 11 cycles using a sample-barcoded 5' primer and a J-beta primer mix. TCRdb reanalysed the 5' RACE reads using MiXCR and keeps one entry per CDR3 protein. This table has around 1,500,000 distinct CDR3 sequences, 28% appearing once. Input material: blood. The source of these receptors is a woman in her twenties or thirties in good health.

A note on this clonotype: Sequence at one end of the junction differs from germline and may be a read error. The chain combines TRBV2 with TRBJ2-7; D is unclear. CDR1 and CDR2 (germline): SNHLY, FYNNEI. The CDR3 is made up of 16 amino acids. The CDR3: CASSDPAGRSPVERYF. CDR3 sequence (DNA): TGTGCCAGCAGCGACCCGGCAGGTCGTTCCCCAGTCGAGCGGTACTTC.

The CDR3 protein is CASSLGAGVPAEQFF. Here the CDR3 DNA reads TGTGCCAGCAGCTTGGGAGCGGGAGTTCCTGCTGAGCAGTTCTTC. The rearrangement uses TRBV7-2 and TRBJ2-1, with 8 bases matching TRBD2. The CDR3 is made up of 15 amino acids. The V gene's germline CDR1 is SGHTA and CDR2 FQGNSA. V lost 3 bases and J lost 9; bases outside the gene matches: 10.

The rearrangement uses TRBV7-2 and TRBJ2-2, with TRBD2 matching over 7 bases. Germline values: CDR1 SGHTA, CDR2 FQGNSA. V lost 6 bases, J lost 3 bases, and 7 bases stayed unmatched. CDR3 size: 15 residues. The CDR3 region is CASRPAGRDTGELFF. DNA of the CDR3: TGTGCCAGCAGACCCGCGGGGAGGGACACCGGGGAGCTGTTTTTT.

This clonotype appeared many times. The V gene is TRBV5-4, the J gene TRBJ1-2; 10 nucleotides agree with TRBD1. The J segment lost 8 bases and the V segment lost 6 bases, leaving 7 bases of the junction unmatched. Per the germline V gene, CDR1 is SGHNT and CDR2 is YYREEE (reference sequence). This CDR3 has 13 amino acids. For the CDR3, the DNA is TGTGCCAGCACCGTTGGGACAGGGGAAGGCTACACCTTC. Residues: CASTVGTGEGYTF.

The gene calls are TRBV11-2 and TRBJ1-1; 7 nucleotides line up with TRBD1. The CDR3 is 16 residues long. Per the germline V gene, CDR1 is SGHAT and CDR2 is FQNNGV. V was clipped by 5 bases and J by 0 bases; unmatched bases: 9. Here the CDR3 reads CASSTPGQYLNTEAFF. The CDR3 nucleotides read TGTGCCAGCAGCACGCCGGGACAGTATTTGAACACTGAAGCTTTCTTT.

This clonotype was counted a few times. This chain links TRBV30 with TRBJ1-4; TRBD1 matches at 7 bases. V gave up 4 bases and J gave up 6 bases; unmatched junction bases: 8. Germline lookup yields CDR1 GTSNPN and CDR2 SVGIG (reference sequence). The CDR3 extends over 14 amino acids. The CDR3 DNA reads TGTGCCTGGAAGATGGGCAGGGGGTATGAAAAACTGTTTTTT. Amino acids: CAWKMGRGYEKLFF.

The sample holds many counts of this clonotype. The chain employs TRBV7-2 and TRBJ2-1, with TRBD1 as a possible D gene (6 bases). Germline values: CDR1 SGHTA, CDR2 FQGNSA. There are 13 residues in the CDR3. Trimming took 2 bases from V and 9 from J, leaving 11 bases between them. The CDR3 reads CASSLPPRGEQFF. The CDR3 region has the DNA TGTGCCAGCAGCTTACCGCCCAGGGGTGAGCAGTTCTTC.

This clonotype was counted at least ten times. The rearrangement links TRBV29-1 to TRBJ1-5; TRBD1 matches 7 bases. Germline loops: CDR1 SQVTM, CDR2 ANQGSEA. The V and J ends lost 4 bases and 4 bases, in that order; junction bases with no gene match: 4. The CDR3 is 13 amino acids. CDR3 protein: CSVGTGENQPQHF. The DNA for the CDR3 is TGCAGCGTTGGCACAGGGGAGAATCAGCCCCAGCATTTT.

The table lists this clonotype with a few counts. This chain uses TRBV6-5 with TRBJ2-6; 8 bases align to TRBD2. The trim removed 6 bases at V and 2 bases at J, leaving 6 bases unmatched. Per germline, CDR1 MNHEY and CDR2 SVGAGI. The CDR3 spans 16 residues. The CDR3 nucleotides are TGTGCCAGCAGGAAAACTAGCGGCGCTGGGGCCAACGTCCTGACTTTC. This gives the protein CASRKTSGAGANVLTF.

In its sample, this clonotype was seen a few times. This chain joins TRBV3-1 and TRBJ1-1, with TRBD1 matching over 7 bases. Germline CDR1 and CDR2: LGHDT and YNNKEL (reference sequence). Unmatched junction bases numbered 6, after V lost 3 bases and J lost 5 bases. This CDR3 region has 14 residues. Here the CDR3 DNA reads TGTGCCAGCAGCCAGTACAGGGGCCAAACTGAAGCTTTCTTT. It specifies CASSQYRGQTEAFF. Looking up the rest from reference TRBV3-1 and TRBJ1-1 gives the full variable domain: DTAVSQTPKYLVTQMGNDKSIKCEQNLGHDTMYWYKQDSKKFLKIMFSYNNKELIINETVPNRFSPKSPDKAHLNLHINSLELGDSAVYFCASSQYRGQTEAFFGQGTRLTVV.

This clonotype was seen ten or more times. CDR3 DNA sequence: TGCAGCGTTGAAGAGGGCGGGGCCAACGTCCTGACTTTC. As protein: CSVEEGGANVLTF. The chain employs TRBV29-1 and TRBJ2-6; no clear D. V shed 0 bases and J shed 4 bases, with 4 bases lying between them. The CDR3 has 13 amino acids. Germline V CDR1 and CDR2: SQVTM, ANQGSEA.

As for this clonotype: The junction does not match germline at one end; this may be a read error. Here the CDR3 DNA reads TGTGCCAGCAGCTTAGGGGTCCTGGGGGGCTCCTGCGAGCAGTACTTC. Its protein product is CASSLGVLGGSCEQYF. The genes are TRBV7-8 and TRBJ2-7; TRBD1 or TRBD2 may be the D gene (6 bases each). The CDR3 loop spans 16 amino acids. In germline, CDR1 is SGHVS, CDR2 FQNEAQ.

This clonotype was seen only a few times. This chain connects TRBV2 to TRBJ2-1, with unresolved D. The germline V gene encodes CDR1 SNHLY and CDR2 FYNNEI. The V end was cut by 6 bases, the J end by 0 bases, with 9 bases between. This CDR3 region has 14 residues. CDR3 loop: CASRARSSYNEQFF. For the CDR3, the DNA is TGTGCCAGCAGGGCCCGTAGCTCCTACAATGAGCAGTTCTTC.

This clonotype was recorded many times. This chain connects TRBV9 to TRBJ2-5; 8 nucleotides line up with TRBD2. V dropped 0 bases and J dropped 5; count of bases not matched to a gene: 6. The CDR3 has 15 residues. Germline V gene data show CDR1 as SGDLS and CDR2 as YYNGEE. The DNA for the CDR3 is TGTGCCAGCAGCGTAGACCGGGGGGGGAAGGAGACCCAGTACTTC. It is translated as CASSVDRGGKETQYF. Using reference TRBV9 and TRBJ2-5 for the parts outside the CDR3, the full variable domain is DSGVTQTPKHLITATGQRVTLRCSPRSGDLSVYWYQQSLDQGLQFLIQYYNGEERAKGNILERFSAQQFPDLHSELNLSSLELGDSALYFCASSVDRGGKETQYFGPGTRLLVL.

V is TRBV10-3 and J is TRBJ2-1; 9 nucleotides agree with TRBD1. Trimming at V came to 6 bases and at J to 2 bases, leaving 5 bases not matched to a gene. CDR1 ENHRY and CDR2 SYGVKD come from the germline V gene. This CDR3 is 15 amino acids long. CDR3 loop: CAIRGGQGPYNEQFF. In DNA form, the CDR3 reads TGTGCCATCAGAGGGGGACAGGGCCCCTACAATGAGCAGTTCTTC.

The chain carries TRBV20-1 and TRBJ2-5; 8 bases line up with TRBD2. V shed 7 bases and J 11 bases; nucleotides not matched to a gene: 9. CDR1 and CDR2 (germline): DFQATT, SNEGSKA (reference sequence). The length of the CDR3 is 11 residues. CDR3 nucleotides: TGCAGTGGGTACGGGGGGGGGGAGCAGTACTTC. This sequence encodes CSGYGGGEQYF.

This clonotype was found a few times. This chain connects TRBV27 to TRBJ2-7, with 7 bases lining up with TRBD2. V was pared by 2 bases and J by 4 bases, with 5 bases of the junction left unmatched. The CDR3 is 14 residues long. Germline assignment: CDR1 MNHEY and CDR2 SMNVEV (reference sequence). CDR3 coding DNA: TGTGCCAGCAGTTTAGGGGGGGGTTGGTACGAGCAGTACTTC. It codes for CASSLGGGWYEQYF.